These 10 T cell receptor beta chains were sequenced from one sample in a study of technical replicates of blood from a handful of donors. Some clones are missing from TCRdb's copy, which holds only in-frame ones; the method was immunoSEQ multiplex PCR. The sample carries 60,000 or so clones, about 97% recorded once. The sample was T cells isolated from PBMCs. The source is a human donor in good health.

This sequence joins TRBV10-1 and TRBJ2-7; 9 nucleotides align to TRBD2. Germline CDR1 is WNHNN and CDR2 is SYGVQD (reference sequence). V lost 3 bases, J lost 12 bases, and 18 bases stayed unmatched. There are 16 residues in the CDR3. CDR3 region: CASSDTREGFKSVPYF. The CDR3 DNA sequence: TGCGCCAGCAGTGATACGCGGGAGGGTTTTAAAAGCGTGCCGTACTTC.

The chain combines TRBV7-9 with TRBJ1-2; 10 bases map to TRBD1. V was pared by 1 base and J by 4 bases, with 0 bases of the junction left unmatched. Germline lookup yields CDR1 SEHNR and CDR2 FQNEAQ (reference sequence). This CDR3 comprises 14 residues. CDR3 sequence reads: CASSLGQGAYGYTF. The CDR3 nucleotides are TGTGCCAGCAGCTTAGGACAGGGGGCCTATGGCTACACCTTC.

The DNA of the CDR3 is TGTGCCAGCAGCTTAGTGGGAGTCGAGACCCAGTACTTC. As protein: CASSLVGVETQYF. V gene TRBV7-8 combines with J gene TRBJ2-5, with D maybe TRBD2 (5 bases). The CDR3 is 13 residues long. V was cut by 1 base and J by 5 bases, with 8 bases left in between. From germline, CDR1 is SGHVS and CDR2 FQNEAQ.

CDR3 region: CASSPDRDNEQYF. CDR3 coding DNA: TGTGCCAGCAGTCCAGACAGGGATAACGAGCAGTACTTC. The gene calls are TRBV6-6 and TRBJ2-7, with TRBD1 matching over 7 bases. The J segment lost 5 bases and the V segment lost 5 bases, leaving 6 bases of the junction unmatched. CDR3 size: 13 residues. CDR1 is MNHNY, CDR2 SVGAGI, per germline (reference sequence).

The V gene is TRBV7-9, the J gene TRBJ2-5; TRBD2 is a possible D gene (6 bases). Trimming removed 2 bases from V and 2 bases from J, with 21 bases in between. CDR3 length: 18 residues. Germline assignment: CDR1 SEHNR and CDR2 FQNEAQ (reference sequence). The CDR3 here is CASSLRTGGARKQETQYF. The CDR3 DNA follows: TGTGCCAGCAGCTTACGGACCGGGGGAGCGAGAAAACAAGAGACCCAGTACTTC.

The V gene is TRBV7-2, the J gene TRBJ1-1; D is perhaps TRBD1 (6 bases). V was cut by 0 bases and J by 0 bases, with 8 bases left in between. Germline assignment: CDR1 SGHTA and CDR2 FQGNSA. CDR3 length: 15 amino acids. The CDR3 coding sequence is TGTGCCAGCAGCTTAGCAGAGGGGGTGAACACTGAAGCTTTCTTT. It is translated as CASSLAEGVNTEAFF.

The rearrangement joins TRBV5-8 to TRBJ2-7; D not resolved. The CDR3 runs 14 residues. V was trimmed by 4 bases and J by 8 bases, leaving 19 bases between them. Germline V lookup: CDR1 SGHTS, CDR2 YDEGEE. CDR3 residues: CASSLGHLRIQQYF. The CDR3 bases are TGTGCCAGCAGCCTCGGCCACCTCAGGATCCAGCAGTACTTC. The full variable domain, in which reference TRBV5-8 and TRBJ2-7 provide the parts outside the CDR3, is EAGVTQSPTHLIKTRGQQATLRCSPISGHTSVYWYQQALGLGLQFLLWYDEGEERNRGNFPPRFSGRQFPNYSSELNVNALELEDSALYLCASSLGHLRIQQYFGPGTRLTVT.

DNA for the CDR3: TGTGCCAGCAGCGGACCCCGGGACAGGGGGCGATATGAGTATGGCTACACCTTC. It is translated as CASSGPRDRGRYEYGYTF. This sequence joins TRBV9 and TRBJ1-2; 12 bases line up with TRBD1. The CDR3 covers 18 residues. The germline gives CDR1 SGDLS, CDR2 YYNGEE. Losses at the gene ends were 3 bases for V and 5 bases for J; bases not matched to a gene: 14.

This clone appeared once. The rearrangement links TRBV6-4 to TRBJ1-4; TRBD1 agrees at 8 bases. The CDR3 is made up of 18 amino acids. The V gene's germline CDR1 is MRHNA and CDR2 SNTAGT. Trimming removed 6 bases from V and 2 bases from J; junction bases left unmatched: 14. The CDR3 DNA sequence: TGTGCCAGCAGATACCGGGACAGGACTCTCTTGACTAATGAAAAACTGTTTTTT. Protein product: CASRYRDRTLLTNEKLFF.

The CDR3 region is CASAKITGSTEAFF. CDR3 sequence (DNA): TGCGCCAGCGCTAAAATCACAGGGTCCACTGAAGCTTTCTTT. The chain carries TRBV5-1 and TRBJ1-1, with D tentatively TRBD1 (6 bases). The CDR3 is 14 residues long. The V gene's germline CDR1 is SGHRS and CDR2 YFSETQ. The V and J ends lost 7 bases and 4 bases respectively, with 17 bases between them.